This T cell receptor beta chain derives from a study of blood T cell repertoires in COVID-19. Study information: Sites in the United States, Italy and Spain provided acute and convalescent COVID-19 samples. The analysed material was cDNA or gDNA that came from T cells, B-cell-depleted T cells, or PBMCs.

Enrolment of Seattle patients took place during active infection, and they were followed longitudinally. Per the authors' pipeline: Amplified reference gene primers provided the basis for estimating nucleated cell counts. Only in-frame clones appear in the TCRdb table, and some are missing; sequencing was by immunoSEQ multiplex PCR. V and J calls and clone size follow that table, whereas D and trimming were derived from the DNA. Counted here are about 160,000 clones, around 82% occurring once; the ten biggest clones make up 7%. The CDR3 runs 12 residues. V lost 8 bases, J lost 10 bases, and 12 bases lay in between. Germline V gene lookup returns CDR1 MNHEY and CDR2 SVGAGI.

The sequence was collected from a woman aged 40 to 55 with COVID-19, enrolled during active disease. The J gene is TRBJ1-6, the V gene TRBV6-5, with a tentative D call TRBD1 (5 bases). Material for sequencing was peripheral blood. CDR3 protein: CASGPGNSPLHF. The CDR3 bases are TGTGCCAGCGGGCCAGGGAACTCACCCCTCCACTTT.